This T cell receptor beta chain is drawn from a study of cytomegalovirus exposure and HLA in healthy donors (dated by TCRdb to 2016 to 2017). Study-wide context: According to a later analysis, one platform produced both the 100 to 150 validation repertoires and the 730 or so repertoires of the first cohort. The aim of the study was to test whether cataloging public T cell receptors could identify signatures of past pathogen exposure. Besides the first cohort of 500 to 700 subjects, a separate validation cohort made up of 90 to 150 different subjects was used. The study combined high-throughput TCR immunosequencing, statistical association of individual TCRs with disease status, and machine learning to predict cytomegalovirus infection status.

The paper as a whole reports these results and caveats: The authors suggested that the approach could potentially be extended to other disease states and immunological phenotypes. Most TCR sequences were seen in very few donors, while some public TCRs were found in many individuals. In vitro tests confirmed that three of the cytomegalovirus-associated TCR beta chains recognize cytomegalovirus antigens. A total of around 150 TCR beta chains were listed by the study as associated with cytomegalovirus. Of the cluster scores, around 95% were above 0 in a later analysis, which found that TCRs clustered in the first cohort also tended to co-occur in the roughly 130 validation repertoires. The classifier was reported to diagnose cytomegalovirus status with high specificity and sensitivity in both the original and validation cohorts. A later analysis had no HLA typing for the validation cohort, so co-occurrence there was scored across all 130 or so repertoires.

A note on this clone: There is no known antigen for this receptor. Nothing much larger sits one base from this clone, and base qualities are not available.

The germline V gene sets CDR1 to SNHLY and CDR2 to FYNNEI. From the cysteine through the phenylalanine, the CDR3 covers 16 amino acids. The entry retains the CDR3 DNA only, 48 bases that are in frame from base 1. Trimming costs V 4 bases and J 10 bases, and their ends lie 20 bases apart. The donors were included in the validation cohort of 100 to 150 subjects, a group kept apart from the roughly 690-subject first cohort. The library was generated by the immunoSEQ multiplex PCR assay. As for how the authors treated the data: A statistical classification framework was built to diagnose cytomegalovirus status from the catalog of TCR beta chain sequences. What TCRdb holds here is the immuneACCESS table cut down to in-frame rearrangements. Part of the clones is not present; checked against another copy, under half of the missing clones reflect an unresolved V gene, and the others are unexplained. V, J and clone size reflect that table, while D and trimming were determined from the DNA. The sample data list some 140,000 clones, and almost 85% of these were observed just once. The top ten hold over 1.1% of the sample.

This chain is built from TRBV2 and TRBJ1-6, with no confidently assigned D gene. This receptor was taken from a woman in her 30s in good health and CMV-seronegative. Sequencing was done on a sample of PBMCs. The DNA sequence is as follows: TGTGCCAGCAGTGGATTTCTGGGAATCGAGGGCTCACCCCTCCACTTT. Its translation reads: CASSGFLGIEGSPLHF.